This T cell receptor (beta chain) was identified in a study of CD8+CD57+ T cells in acquired aplastic anemia. Across the study: Quantities of DNA derived from sorted CD4+ and CD8+ cells averaged roughly 3 ug. Regarding the study as a whole: Patients and controls shared 25 to 35 CD8+ CDR3 sequences, which appeared highly expressed in patients and within their immunodominant clones.

To note about this clonotype: What it binds is unknown.

The CDR3 spans 16 residues. V was clipped by 2 bases and J by 1 base; unmatched bases: 4. Germline loops: CDR1 DFQATT, CDR2 SNEGSKA (reference sequence). TCR beta VDJ and CDR3 were profiled, and genomic DNA was the template. TCRdb recomputed calls from the reads with MiXCR, one row per CDR3 protein. The table lists roughly 290,000 distinct CDR3 sequences, roughly 61% of them singletons, with under 1.5% in the top ten. Patients sequenced had flow cytometry evidence of CD8+CD57+ cell expansion. The chain uses TRBV20-1 and TRBJ2-3; 12 positions match TRBD2. Sequencing was done on a sample of sorted CD4+, CD8+, or CD8+CD57+ T cells (not recorded which) from PBMCs. The source is a human donor with aplastic anemia. The DNA of the CDR3 is TGCAGTGCTAGACTAGCGGGGGGGCGGGGCACAGATACGCAGTATTTT. It translates to CSARLAGGRGTDTQYF.